The 3 T cell receptor delta chains reported below all come from one sample, sequenced in a study of γδ T cells in repeated Plasmodium falciparum infection. Flow sorting of PBMC yielded separate Vgamma9/Vdelta2+ and Vdelta2-negative gammadelta T cell populations for bulk repertoire analysis. TCRdb re-called the multiplex PCR reads through CATT. The repertoire consists of 50,000 to 55,000 delta-chain clones, with roughly 2% occurring once and the leading ten covering about 24%. Sequencing used gamma-delta T cells from blood. These receptors all stem from a pool of human donors (malaria-infected and uninfected, not separated).

This clone showed up many times. A far larger clone is a single base away, which makes a read error likely. Other DNA sequences in the sample encode the same CDR3. The J gene was not called, though the V gene is TRAV38-2/DV8; TRDD3 was called by the table and not checked on the DNA. CDR3 size: 20 residues. Germline V gives CDR1 TSESDYY, CDR2 QEAYKQQN. This CDR3 reads CAYIVLTDGGYGPYTDKLIF. The CDR3 nucleotides are TGTGCTTATATAGTCCTGACTGATGGGGGATACGGGCCGTACACCGATAAGCTCATCTTT.

Of note for this clone: A far larger clone differs by one base, so this is likely a read error. The identical CDR3 is also encoded by other nucleotide sequences in the sample. The chain links TRDV1 to TRDJ1; TRDD3 matches 12 bases. The J gene comes from matching the DNA to germline here; TCRdb lacks it. The V segment lost 5 bases and the J segment 0 bases; nucleotides outside the gene matches: 19. The CDR3 totals 21 residues. Looked up from germline, CDR1 is TSWWSYY and CDR2 is QGS. The CDR3 nucleotides read TGTGCTCTTGGGTCCTGCCTGCCGTACTGGGGGATACCTCGTTACACCGATAAACTCATCTTT. Protein sequence: CALGSCLPYWGIPRYTDKLIF.

Many counts were recorded for this clone. This chain connects TRDV3 to TRDJ1, with D perhaps TRDD3 (6 bases). Trimming took 5 bases from V and 6 from J, leaving 34 bases between them. The CDR3 is 18 residues long. Germline CDR1 reads TVYSNPD; CDR2 reads GDNSRS (reference sequence). In nucleotides, the CDR3 is TGTGCCCGCCAATCGCCTATCCCCCTCTGGGGACGTACCAATAAACTCATCTTT. It is translated as CARQSPIPLWGRTNKLIF.